The 21 T cell receptor beta chains reported below all come from one sample, sequenced in a study of CD8 T cells in ankylosing spondylitis. General study results and limits: Ankylosing spondylitis blood appeared to carry a characteristic TCR beta motif of 7 or 8 highly homologous variants.

TCRdb used MiXCR to reprocess the 5' RACE reads, holding one entry per CDR3 protein. The top ten hold about a fifth of the sample, which has roughly 670,000 distinct CDR3 sequences, 15% to 20% seen once. For these receptors, no antigen is known. The sequencing input was blood, either unsorted or a sorted T cell fraction (not recorded which). The receptors come from a male donor with ankylosing spondylitis.

The chain recombines TRBV30 with TRBJ1-2; a possible D gene is TRBD1 (5 bases). The CDR3 loop spans 15 amino acids. V gave up 0 bases and J gave up 6 bases, with 17 bases separating them. Germline V gives CDR1 GTSNPN, CDR2 SVGIG (reference sequence). CDR3 DNA: TGTGCCTGGAGTGTACTCCCTTCCGGGGGAGATGGCTACACCTTC. Translated: CAWSVLPSGGDGYTF.

There are a few counts of this clonotype. CDR3 region: CASSYSKTGGGEKLFF. The CDR3 DNA follows: TGTGCCAGCAGTTACTCGAAGACAGGGGGAGGTGAAAAACTGTTTTTT. The V and J genes are TRBV6-5 and TRBJ1-4; 9 bases are a match to TRBD1. Germline V gives CDR1 MNHEY, CDR2 SVGAGI. The trim removed 0 bases at V and 7 bases at J, leaving 6 bases unmatched. The CDR3 spans 16 residues.

This chain links TRBV7-2 with TRBJ2-1, with 7 bases identical to TRBD2. CDR1 and CDR2 from the germline V gene are SGHTA and FQGNSA. The V and J ends lost 5 bases and 1 base, in that order; junction bases with no gene match: 5. The CDR3 runs 15 residues. DNA for the CDR3: TGTGCCAGCAGCCGAATTAGCGGGTCCTACAATGAGCAGTTCTTC. Translation gives CASSRISGSYNEQFF.

J is TRBJ2-5 and V is TRBV2, with 8 positions matching TRBD2. The germline CDR1 and CDR2 sequences are SNHLY and FYNNEI. CDR3 length equals 15 residues. V shed 6 bases, J shed 4 bases, and the junction held 10 bases outside the gene matches. The CDR3 sequence: CASREQREWGETQYF. For the CDR3, the DNA is TGTGCCAGCAGAGAACAGCGGGAGTGGGGAGAGACCCAGTACTTC.

This clonotype was detected only a few times. This rearrangement joins TRBV29-1 to TRBJ1-1; D remains unclear. V gave up 0 bases and J gave up 8 bases, with 10 bases separating them. Germline CDR1 is SQVTM and CDR2 is ANQGSEA. This CDR3 is built from 12 residues. Written as DNA, the CDR3 is TGCAGCGTTGAAGATCTGTGGGGAGAAGCTTTCTTT. Its protein product is CSVEDLWGEAFF. Filled out from reference TRBV29-1 and TRBJ1-1, the complete variable domain reads SAVISQKPSRDICQRGTSLTIQCQVDSQVTMMFWYRQQPGQSLTLIATANQGSEATYESGFVIDKFPISRPNLTFSTLTVSNMSPEDSSIYLCSVEDLWGEAFFGQGTRLTVV.

This clonotype was detected only a few times. The chain links TRBV27 to TRBJ2-7, with D possibly being TRBD1 (6 bases). The germline CDR1 and CDR2 sequences are MNHEY and SMNVEV (reference sequence). The CDR3 has 15 residues. Trimming stripped 4 bases from V and 4 bases from J, with 17 bases between. CDR3: CASSSPQAGDYEQYF. In DNA form, the CDR3 reads TGTGCCAGCAGTTCCCCTCAGGCAGGGGATTACGAGCAGTACTTC.

This clonotype was counted a few times. V and J are TRBV5-1 and TRBJ2-5; TRBD2 matches at 10 bases. Germline V gene lookup returns CDR1 SGHRS and CDR2 YFSETQ. V trimming: 1 base; J trimming: 6 bases; junction bases outside the gene matches: 6. The CDR3 has 15 residues. The CDR3 sequence is CASSLMSSGSKTQYF. The CDR3 DNA follows: TGCGCCAGCAGCTTGATGTCTAGCGGGAGTAAGACCCAGTACTTC.

This clonotype turned up a few times. The chain joins TRBV18 to TRBJ2-3; the match to TRBD1 covers 8 bases. With V trimmed by 3 bases and J by 6 bases, 11 bases remained unmatched. CDR1 and CDR2 (germline): KGHSH, LQKENI. The CDR3 contains 16 residues. As DNA, the CDR3 is TGTGCCAGCTCACCCCCCGGGACAGGTTTGTCGGATACGCAGTATTTT. Its protein is CASSPPGTGLSDTQYF.

V usage is TRBV27 and J usage is TRBJ2-3; 7 positions agree with TRBD1. V shed 10 bases and J 0 bases; nucleotides not matched to a gene: 10. This CDR3 is built from 15 residues. The germline gives CDR1 MNHEY, CDR2 SMNVEV (reference sequence). Here the CDR3 reads CATRGRPSSTDTQYF. The CDR3 DNA reads as TGTGCCACCAGGGGGAGACCCTCTAGCACAGATACGCAGTATTTT.

This rearrangement joins TRBV9 to TRBJ2-1, with D perhaps assigned TRBD1 or TRBD2 (7 bases each). Trimming stripped 5 bases from V and 7 bases from J, with 31 bases between. CDR3 length: 19 amino acids. Germline V gives CDR1 SGDLS, CDR2 YYNGEE. The CDR3 DNA reads TGTGCCAGCAGTCTCCGCCCGGACAGGAATCTGAGGGAGGGGAATGAGCAGTTCTTC. This codes for CASSLRPDRNLREGNEQFF.

The CDR3 loop is CSARDLRSFGAFF. The CDR3 DNA is TGCAGTGCTAGAGATCTCCGCTCTTTTGGGGCTTTCTTT. The chain has TRBV20-1 and TRBJ1-1, with no clear D. The length of the CDR3 is 13 residues. V was shortened by 0 bases and J by 11 bases, with 16 bases between the two germline ends. CDR1 DFQATT and CDR2 SNEGSKA come from the germline V gene (reference sequence).

In this sample, this clonotype turned up a few times. The chain employs TRBV24-1 and TRBJ1-5; D may be TRBD1 (5 bases). The CDR3 loop spans 14 amino acids. The germline V and J ends were trimmed by 5 bases and 5 bases, with 12 bases remaining between them. The germline CDR1 and CDR2 sequences are KGHDR and SFDVKD. CDR3 sequence reads: CATSARGTYQPQHF. The DNA for the CDR3 is TGTGCCACCAGTGCAAGGGGAACGTATCAGCCCCAGCATTTT.

This sequence joins TRBV24-1 and TRBJ2-1; D might be TRBD2 (6 bases). V shed 8 bases and J shed 2 bases, with 21 bases lying between them. CDR1 and CDR2 (germline): KGHDR, SFDVKD. This CDR3 is built from 17 residues. CDR3 residues: CATNLPIWRDTYNEQFF. DNA of the CDR3: TGTGCCACCAACCTCCCCATCTGGCGGGATACCTACAATGAGCAGTTCTTC.

This clonotype was detected only a few times. This rearrangement joins TRBV20-1 to TRBJ2-1; 7 bases are shared with TRBD1. With V trimmed by 3 bases and J by 7 bases, 12 bases remained unmatched. Germline V CDR1 and CDR2: DFQATT, SNEGSKA (reference sequence). This CDR3 region has 15 residues. CDR3 amino acids: CSASPRTGGRNEQFF. CDR3 nucleotides: TGCAGTGCTAGCCCCAGGACAGGCGGACGGAATGAGCAGTTCTTC.

The chain links TRBV2 to TRBJ2-5; no reliable D call. Germline CDR1 SNHLY, CDR2 FYNNEI. The CDR3 spans 11 residues. V lost 7 bases to trimming and J lost 4 bases, with 7 bases between them. The CDR3 nucleotides are TGTGCCAGCAAGGGCCCAGAGACCCAGTACTTC. Protein product: CASKGPETQYF. The full variable domain, in which reference TRBV2 and TRBJ2-5 provide the parts outside the CDR3, is EPEVTQTPSHQVTQMGQEVILRCVPISNHLYFYWYRQILGQKVEFLVSFYNNEISEKSEIFDDQFSVERPDGSNFTLKIRSTKLEDSAMYFCASKGPETQYFGPGTRLLVL.

The chain links TRBV29-1 to TRBJ2-3; D is undetermined. From germline, CDR1 is SQVTM and CDR2 ANQGSEA. The CDR3 has 12 residues. V was cut by 4 bases and J by 2 bases, with 7 bases left in between. CDR3 amino acids: CSVVSVTDTQYF. The DNA of the CDR3 is TGCAGCGTTGTGTCAGTCACAGATACGCAGTATTTT.

The CDR3 nucleotides are TGTGCCAGCAGCGATCGACAGGGAGCGAACACTGAAGCTTTCTTT. Amino acid sequence: CASSDRQGANTEAFF. The V and J genes are TRBV11-2 and TRBJ1-1; 7 bases align to TRBD1. V shed 5 bases, J shed 1 base, and the junction held 7 bases outside the gene matches. The CDR3 sequence is 15 residues long. Germline V gives CDR1 SGHAT, CDR2 FQNNGV.

This chain connects TRBV5-6 to TRBJ1-2; a possible D gene is TRBD1 (6 bases). Germline V gene data show CDR1 as SGHDT and CDR2 as YYEEEE. This CDR3 is built from 12 residues. Trimming cost V 4 bases and J 8 bases, with 12 bases left between them. CDR3 nucleotides: TGTGCCAGCAGCGCGGAGGGGGGAGGCTACACCTTC. Its translation is CASSAEGGGYTF.

The chain uses TRBV6-5 and TRBJ2-2; possibly TRBD2 for D (5 bases). The CDR3 extends over 16 amino acids. Per germline, CDR1 MNHEY and CDR2 SVGAGI. Trimming cost V 2 bases and J 3 bases, with 13 bases left between them. The DNA of the CDR3 is TGTGCCAGCAGTTACGCCGGGGATATAGACACCGGGGAGCTGTTTTTT. Translating gives CASSYAGDIDTGELFF.

This chain links TRBV20-1 with TRBJ2-3; D might be TRBD2 (5 bases). Germline CDR1 and CDR2: DFQATT and SNEGSKA (reference sequence). The CDR3 has 13 residues. V gave up 1 base and J gave up 6 bases, with 11 bases separating them. CDR3 region: CSARGGLYDTQYF. For the CDR3, the DNA is TGCAGTGCTAGAGGAGGGCTATACGATACGCAGTATTTT.

The sample holds a few counts of this clonotype. The rearrangement joins TRBV5-6 to TRBJ2-7; possibly TRBD1 for D (6 bases). CDR3 length: 14 residues. Germline lookup yields CDR1 SGHDT and CDR2 YYEEEE. V was shortened by 5 bases and J by 2 bases, with 14 bases between the two germline ends. CDR3 amino acids: CASRTVGATYEQYF. DNA for the CDR3: TGTGCCAGCAGAACGGTGGGGGCCACCTACGAGCAGTACTTC.